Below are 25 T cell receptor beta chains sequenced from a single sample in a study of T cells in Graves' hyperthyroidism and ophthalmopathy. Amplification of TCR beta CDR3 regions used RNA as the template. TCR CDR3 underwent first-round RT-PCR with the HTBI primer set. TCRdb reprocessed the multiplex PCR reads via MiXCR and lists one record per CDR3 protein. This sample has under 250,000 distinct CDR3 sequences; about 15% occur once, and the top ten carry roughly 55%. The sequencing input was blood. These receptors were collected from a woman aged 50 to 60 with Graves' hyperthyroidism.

The CDR3 sequence: CASSGPETALFYGYTF. In nucleotides, the CDR3 is TGTGCCAGCAGCGGCCCCGAGACCGCGCTTTTCTATGGCTACACCTTC. The gene calls are TRBV7-6 and TRBJ1-2; no reliable D call. Trimming took off 5 bases at V and 4 bases at J, with 20 bases between the two ends. The CDR3 has 16 amino acids. CDR1 and CDR2 from the germline V gene are SGHVS and FNYEAQ.

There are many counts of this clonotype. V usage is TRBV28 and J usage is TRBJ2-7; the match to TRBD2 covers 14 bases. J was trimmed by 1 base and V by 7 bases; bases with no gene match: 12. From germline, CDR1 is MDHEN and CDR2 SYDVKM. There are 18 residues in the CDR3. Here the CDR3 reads CASKGTSGRRLGSYEQYF. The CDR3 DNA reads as TGTGCCAGCAAAGGGACTAGCGGGAGAAGGTTAGGGTCCTACGAGCAGTACTTC.

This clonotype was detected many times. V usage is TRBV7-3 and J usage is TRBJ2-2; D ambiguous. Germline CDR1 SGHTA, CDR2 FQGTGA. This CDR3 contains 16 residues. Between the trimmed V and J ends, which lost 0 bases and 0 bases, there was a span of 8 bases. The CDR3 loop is CASSLTWGTNTGELFF. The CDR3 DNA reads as TGTGCCAGCAGCTTAACGTGGGGAACGAACACCGGGGAGCTGTTTTTT.

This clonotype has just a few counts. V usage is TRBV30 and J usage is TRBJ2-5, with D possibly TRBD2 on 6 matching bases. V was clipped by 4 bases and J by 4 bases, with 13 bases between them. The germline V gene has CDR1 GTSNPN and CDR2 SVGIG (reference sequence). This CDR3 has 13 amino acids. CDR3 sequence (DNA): TGTGCCTGGACTAAGGGACTCCCAGAGACCCAGTACTTC. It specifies CAWTKGLPETQYF.

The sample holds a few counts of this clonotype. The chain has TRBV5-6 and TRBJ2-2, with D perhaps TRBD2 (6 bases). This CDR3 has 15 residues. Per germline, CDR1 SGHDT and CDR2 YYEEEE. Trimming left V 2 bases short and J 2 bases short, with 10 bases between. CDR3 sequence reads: CASSFVSGNTGELFF. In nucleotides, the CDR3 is TGTGCCAGCAGCTTTGTTAGCGGCAACACCGGGGAGCTGTTTTTT.

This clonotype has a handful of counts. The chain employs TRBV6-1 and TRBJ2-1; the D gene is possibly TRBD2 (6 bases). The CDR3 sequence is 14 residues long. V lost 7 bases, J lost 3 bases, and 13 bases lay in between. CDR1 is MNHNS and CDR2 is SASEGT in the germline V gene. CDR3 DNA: TGTGCCAGCACCCTGACTAGAAGCTACAATGAGCAGTTCTTC. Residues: CASTLTRSYNEQFF.

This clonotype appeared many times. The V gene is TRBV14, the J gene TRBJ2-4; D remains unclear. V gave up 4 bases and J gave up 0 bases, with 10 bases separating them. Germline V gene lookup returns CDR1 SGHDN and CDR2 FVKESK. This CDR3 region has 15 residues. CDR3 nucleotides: TGTGCCAGCAGCCCCAGACACCTAGCCAAAAACATTCAGTACTTC. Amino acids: CASSPRHLAKNIQYF.

The CDR3 loop is CASSLTAGLFYGYTF. The CDR3 DNA is TGTGCCAGCAGTTTAACGGCAGGACTGTTTTATGGCTACACCTTC. This chain links TRBV12-3 or TRBV12-4 with TRBJ1-2; no definite D call. CDR3 length: 15 residues. Trimming cost V 2 bases and J 5 bases, with 15 bases left between them.

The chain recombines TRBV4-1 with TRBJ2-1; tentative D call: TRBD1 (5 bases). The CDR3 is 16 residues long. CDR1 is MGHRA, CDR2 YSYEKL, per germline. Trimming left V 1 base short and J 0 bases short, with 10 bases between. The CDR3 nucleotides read TGCGCCAGCAGCCAAGTCGATGACAGCTCCTACAATGAGCAGTTCTTC. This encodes CASSQVDDSSYNEQFF.

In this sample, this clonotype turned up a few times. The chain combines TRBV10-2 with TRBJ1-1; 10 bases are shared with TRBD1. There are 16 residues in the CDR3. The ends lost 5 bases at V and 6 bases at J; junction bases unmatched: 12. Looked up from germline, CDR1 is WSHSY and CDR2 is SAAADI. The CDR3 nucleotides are TGCGCCAGCAGTACTTTCCGGGACAGGGGATTTTCTGAAGCTTTCTTT. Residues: CASSTFRDRGFSEAFF.

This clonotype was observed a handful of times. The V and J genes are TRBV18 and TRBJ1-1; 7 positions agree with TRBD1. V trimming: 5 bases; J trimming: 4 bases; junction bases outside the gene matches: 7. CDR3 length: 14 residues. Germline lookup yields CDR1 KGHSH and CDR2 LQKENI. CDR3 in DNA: TGTGCCAGCTCATCTAAACAGGGGAGCACTGAAGCTTTCTTT. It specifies CASSSKQGSTEAFF. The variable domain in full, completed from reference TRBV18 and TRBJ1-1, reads NAGVMQNPRHLVRRRGQEARLRCSPMKGHSHVYWYRQLPEEGLKFMVYLQKENIIDESGMPKERFSAEFPKEGPSILRIQQVVRGDSAAYFCASSSKQGSTEAFFGQGTRLTVV.

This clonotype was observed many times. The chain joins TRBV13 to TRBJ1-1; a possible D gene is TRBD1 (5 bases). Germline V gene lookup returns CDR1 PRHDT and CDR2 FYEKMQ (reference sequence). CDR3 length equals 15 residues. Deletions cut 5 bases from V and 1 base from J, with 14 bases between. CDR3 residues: CASSPTQGPNTEAFF. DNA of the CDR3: TGTGCCAGCAGCCCTACCCAGGGACCGAACACTGAAGCTTTCTTT.

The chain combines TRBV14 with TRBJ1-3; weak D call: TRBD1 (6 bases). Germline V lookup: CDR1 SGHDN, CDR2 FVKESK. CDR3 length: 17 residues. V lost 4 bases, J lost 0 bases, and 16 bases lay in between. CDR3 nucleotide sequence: TGTGCCAGCAGCCCTTGGCGGGGGCAAAGCTCTGGAAACACCATATATTTT. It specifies CASSPWRGQSSGNTIYF.

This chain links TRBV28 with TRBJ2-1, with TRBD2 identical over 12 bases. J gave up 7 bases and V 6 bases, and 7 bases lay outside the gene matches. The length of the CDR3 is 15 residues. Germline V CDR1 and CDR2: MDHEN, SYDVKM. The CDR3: CASSPSGRAGNEQFF. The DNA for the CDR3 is TGTGCCAGCAGCCCTAGCGGGAGGGCCGGAAATGAGCAGTTCTTC.

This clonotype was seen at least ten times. CDR3 sequence: CSARDRGFAMNTEAFF. The CDR3 nucleotides read TGCAGTGCTAGAGATCGAGGGTTCGCCATGAACACTGAAGCTTTCTTT. This chain links TRBV20-1 with TRBJ1-1; D gene ambiguous. The length of the CDR3 is 16 residues. CDR1 and CDR2 (germline): DFQATT, SNEGSKA (reference sequence). V was cut by 0 bases and J by 0 bases, with 14 bases left in between.

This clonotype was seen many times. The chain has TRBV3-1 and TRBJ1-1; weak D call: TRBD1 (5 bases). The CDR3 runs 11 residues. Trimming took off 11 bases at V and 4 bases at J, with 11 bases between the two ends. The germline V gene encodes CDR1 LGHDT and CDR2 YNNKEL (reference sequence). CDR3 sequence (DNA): TGTGCCTCAGAGGGGAGCACTGAAGCTTTCTTT. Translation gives CASEGSTEAFF.

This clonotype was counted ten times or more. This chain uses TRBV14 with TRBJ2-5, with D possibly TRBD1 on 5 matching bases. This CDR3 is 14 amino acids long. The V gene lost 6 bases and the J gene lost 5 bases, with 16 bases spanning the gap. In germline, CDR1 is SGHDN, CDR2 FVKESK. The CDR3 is CASRLTDPRETQYF. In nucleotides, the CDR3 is TGTGCCAGCAGACTGACAGACCCACGGGAGACCCAGTACTTC.

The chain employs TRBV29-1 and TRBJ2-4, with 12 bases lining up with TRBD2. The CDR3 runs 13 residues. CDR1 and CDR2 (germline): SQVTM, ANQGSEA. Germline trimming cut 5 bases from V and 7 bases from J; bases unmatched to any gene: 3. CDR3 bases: TGCAGCGTTTCGACTAGCGGGAGTAACATTCAGTACTTC. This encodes CSVSTSGSNIQYF.

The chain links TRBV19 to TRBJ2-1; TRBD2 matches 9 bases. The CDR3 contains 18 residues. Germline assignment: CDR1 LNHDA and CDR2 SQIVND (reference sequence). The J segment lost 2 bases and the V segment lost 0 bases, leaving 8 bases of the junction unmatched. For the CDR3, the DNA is TGTGCCAGTAGTATAGAGGTCAGCGGGAGGAGTCCCTACAATGAGCAGTTCTTC. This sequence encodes CASSIEVSGRSPYNEQFF.

This chain's CDR3 is CASIRTITTYEQYF. CDR3 nucleotide sequence: TGTGCCAGCATACGGACTATAACAACCTACGAGCAGTACTTC. This chain joins TRBV2 and TRBJ2-7; D may be TRBD2 (6 bases). The CDR3 totals 14 residues. CDR1 is SNHLY and CDR2 is FYNNEI in the germline V gene. Trimming took 7 bases from V and 2 from J, leaving 15 bases between them. Supplemented by reference TRBV2 and TRBJ2-7, the full variable domain reads EPEVTQTPSHQVTQMGQEVILRCVPISNHLYFYWYRQILGQKVEFLVSFYNNEISEKSEIFDDQFSVERPDGSNFTLKIRSTKLEDSAMYFCASIRTITTYEQYFGPGTRLTVT.

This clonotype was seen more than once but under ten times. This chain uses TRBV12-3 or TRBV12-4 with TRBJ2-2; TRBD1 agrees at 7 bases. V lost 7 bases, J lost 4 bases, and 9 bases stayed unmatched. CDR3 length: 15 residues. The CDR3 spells CASNFRGQTTGELFF. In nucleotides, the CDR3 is TGTGCCAGCAACTTCAGGGGACAGACCACCGGGGAGCTGTTTTTT.

In DNA, the CDR3 is TGCAGCGTTTTCCGACAGATGAACACTGAAGCTTTCTTT. Translation: CSVFRQMNTEAFF. The chain couples TRBV29-1 to TRBJ1-1, with TRBD1 as a possible D gene (5 bases). The CDR3 is 13 residues long. Trimming pared 5 bases from V and 0 bases from J, leaving 10 bases between. Germline values: CDR1 SQVTM, CDR2 ANQGSEA.

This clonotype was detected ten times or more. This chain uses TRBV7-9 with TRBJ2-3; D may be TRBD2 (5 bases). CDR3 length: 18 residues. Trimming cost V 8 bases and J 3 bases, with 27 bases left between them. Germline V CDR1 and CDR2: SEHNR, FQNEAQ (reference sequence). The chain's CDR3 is CASGVSGLAQPLTDTQYF. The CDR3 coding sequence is TGTGCCAGCGGGGTCTCGGGGTTAGCCCAACCTCTGACAGATACGCAGTATTTT.

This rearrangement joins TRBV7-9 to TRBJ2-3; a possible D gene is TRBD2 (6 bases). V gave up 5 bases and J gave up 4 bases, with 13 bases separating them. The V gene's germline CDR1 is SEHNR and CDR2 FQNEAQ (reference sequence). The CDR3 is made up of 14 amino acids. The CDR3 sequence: CASSPTRAPDTQYF. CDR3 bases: TGTGCCAGCAGCCCGACTAGAGCCCCAGATACGCAGTATTTT.

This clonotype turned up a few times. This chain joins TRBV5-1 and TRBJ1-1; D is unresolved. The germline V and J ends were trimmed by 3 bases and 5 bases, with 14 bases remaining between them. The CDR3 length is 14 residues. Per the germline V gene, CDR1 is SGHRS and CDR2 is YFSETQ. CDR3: CASSSLPDTTEAFF. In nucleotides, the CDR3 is TGCGCCAGCAGCTCACTGCCAGACACAACTGAAGCTTTCTTT.